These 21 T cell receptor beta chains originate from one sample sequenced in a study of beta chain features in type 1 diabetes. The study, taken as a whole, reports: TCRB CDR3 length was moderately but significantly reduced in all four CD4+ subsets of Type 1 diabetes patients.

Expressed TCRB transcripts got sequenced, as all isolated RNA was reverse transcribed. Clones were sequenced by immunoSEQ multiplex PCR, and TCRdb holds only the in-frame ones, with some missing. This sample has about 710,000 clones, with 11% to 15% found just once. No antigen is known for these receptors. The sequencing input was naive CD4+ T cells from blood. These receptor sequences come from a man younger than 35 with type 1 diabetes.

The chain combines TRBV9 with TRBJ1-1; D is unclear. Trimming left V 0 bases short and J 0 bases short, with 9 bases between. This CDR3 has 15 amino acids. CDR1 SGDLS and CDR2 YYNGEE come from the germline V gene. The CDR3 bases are TGTGCCAGCAGCGTAGTAGCCAGCTTGAACACTGAAGCTTTCTTT. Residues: CASSVVASLNTEAFF.

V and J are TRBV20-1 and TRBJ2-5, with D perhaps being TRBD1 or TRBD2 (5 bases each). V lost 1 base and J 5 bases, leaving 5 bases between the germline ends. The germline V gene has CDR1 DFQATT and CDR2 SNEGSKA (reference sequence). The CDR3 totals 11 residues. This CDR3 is CSARGDETQYF. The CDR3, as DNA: TGCAGTGCTAGAGGGGACGAGACCCAGTACTTC.

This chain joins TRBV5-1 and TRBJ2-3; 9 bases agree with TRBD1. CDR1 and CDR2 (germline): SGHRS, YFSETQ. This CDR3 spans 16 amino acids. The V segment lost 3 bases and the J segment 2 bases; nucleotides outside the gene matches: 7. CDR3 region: CASSWAGQGATDTQYF. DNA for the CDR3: TGCGCCAGCAGCTGGGCGGGACAGGGCGCCACAGATACGCAGTATTTT.

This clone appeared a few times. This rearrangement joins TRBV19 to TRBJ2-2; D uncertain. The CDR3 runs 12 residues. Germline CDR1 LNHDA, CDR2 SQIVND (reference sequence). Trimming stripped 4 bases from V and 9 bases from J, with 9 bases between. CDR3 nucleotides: TGTGCCAGTAGTACCCCCTCCAGGGAGCTGTTTTTT. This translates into CASSTPSRELFF.

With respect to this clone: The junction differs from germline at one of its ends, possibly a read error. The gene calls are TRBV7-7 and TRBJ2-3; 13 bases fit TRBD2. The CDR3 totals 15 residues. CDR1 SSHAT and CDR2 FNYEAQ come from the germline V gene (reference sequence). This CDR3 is CASSPGTSGANTQYF. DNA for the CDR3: TGTGCTAGCAGCCCGGGGACTAGCGGGGCAAATACGCAGTATTTT.

The CDR3 region is CASRTSGRRYEQFF. The CDR3 DNA reads TGTGCCAGCAGGACTAGCGGGAGGCGATATGAGCAGTTCTTC. The chain has TRBV6-5 and TRBJ2-1; 13 nucleotides match TRBD2. The germline V gene has CDR1 MNHEY and CDR2 SVGAGI. The CDR3 has 14 amino acids. Germline trimming cut 6 bases from V and 8 bases from J; bases unmatched to any gene: 4.

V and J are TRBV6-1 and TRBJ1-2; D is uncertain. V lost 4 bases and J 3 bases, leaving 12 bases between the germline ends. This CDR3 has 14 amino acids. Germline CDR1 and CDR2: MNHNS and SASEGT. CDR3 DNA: TGTGCCAGCAGTGTAAACACCGTTGACTATGGCTACACCTTC. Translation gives CASSVNTVDYGYTF.

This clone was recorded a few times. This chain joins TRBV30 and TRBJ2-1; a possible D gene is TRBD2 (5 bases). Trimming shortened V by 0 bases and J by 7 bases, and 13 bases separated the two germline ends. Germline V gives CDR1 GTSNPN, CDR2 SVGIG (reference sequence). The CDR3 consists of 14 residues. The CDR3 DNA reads TGTGCCTGGAGTGTACATTCCCGGGGTAATGAGCAGTTCTTC. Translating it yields CAWSVHSRGNEQFF.

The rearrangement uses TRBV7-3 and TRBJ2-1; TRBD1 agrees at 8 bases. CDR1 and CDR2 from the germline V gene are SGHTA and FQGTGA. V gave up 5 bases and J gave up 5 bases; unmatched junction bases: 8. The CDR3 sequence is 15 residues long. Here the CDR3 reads CASSRAQGGDNEQFF. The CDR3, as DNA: TGTGCCAGCAGCCGAGCACAGGGGGGAGACAATGAGCAGTTCTTC.

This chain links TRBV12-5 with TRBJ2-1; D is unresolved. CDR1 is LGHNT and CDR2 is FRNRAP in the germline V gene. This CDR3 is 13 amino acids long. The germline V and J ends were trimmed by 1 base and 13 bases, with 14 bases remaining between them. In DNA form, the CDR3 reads TGTGCTAGTGGTTTGGGAATCCGGAACGGCCAGTTCTTC. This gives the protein CASGLGIRNGQFF.

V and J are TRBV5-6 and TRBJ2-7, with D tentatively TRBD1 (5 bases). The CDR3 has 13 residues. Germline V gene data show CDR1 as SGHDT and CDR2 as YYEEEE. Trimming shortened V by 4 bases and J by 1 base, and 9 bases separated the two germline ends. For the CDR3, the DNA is TGTGCCAGCAGCGAACAGGTTTCCTACGAGCAGTACTTC. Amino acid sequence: CASSEQVSYEQYF.

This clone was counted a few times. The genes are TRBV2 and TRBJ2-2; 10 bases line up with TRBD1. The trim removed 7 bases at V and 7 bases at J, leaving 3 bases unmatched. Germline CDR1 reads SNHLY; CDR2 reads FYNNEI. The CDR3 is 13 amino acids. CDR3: CASTGQGSGELFF. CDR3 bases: TGTGCCAGCACGGGACAGGGGAGCGGGGAGCTGTTTTTT.

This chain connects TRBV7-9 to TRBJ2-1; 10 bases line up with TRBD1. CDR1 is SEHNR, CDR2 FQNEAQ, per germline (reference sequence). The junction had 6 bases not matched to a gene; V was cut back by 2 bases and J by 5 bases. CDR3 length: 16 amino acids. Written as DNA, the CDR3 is TGTGCCAGCAGCTTACGGTCGGGACAGGGGAACAATGAGCAGTTCTTC. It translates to CASSLRSGQGNNEQFF.

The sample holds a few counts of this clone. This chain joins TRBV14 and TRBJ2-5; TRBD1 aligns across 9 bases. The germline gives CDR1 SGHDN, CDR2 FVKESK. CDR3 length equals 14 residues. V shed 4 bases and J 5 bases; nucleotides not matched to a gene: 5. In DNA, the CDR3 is TGTGCCAGCAGCCGGGACAGGGAACGGGAGACCCAGTACTTC. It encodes CASSRDRERETQYF.

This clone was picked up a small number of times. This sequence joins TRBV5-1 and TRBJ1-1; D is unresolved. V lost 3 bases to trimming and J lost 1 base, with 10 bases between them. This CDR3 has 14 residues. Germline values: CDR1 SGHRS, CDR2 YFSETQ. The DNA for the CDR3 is TGCGCCAGCAGCTATCAAGGCCGGAACACTGAAGCTTTCTTT. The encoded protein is CASSYQGRNTEAFF.

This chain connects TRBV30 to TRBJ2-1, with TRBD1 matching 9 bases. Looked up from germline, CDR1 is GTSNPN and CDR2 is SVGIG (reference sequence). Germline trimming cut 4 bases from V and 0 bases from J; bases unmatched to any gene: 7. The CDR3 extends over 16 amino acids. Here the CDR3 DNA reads TGTGCCTGGAAGGACAGGGGAGGGAGCTCCTACAATGAGCAGTTCTTC. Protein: CAWKDRGGSSYNEQFF.

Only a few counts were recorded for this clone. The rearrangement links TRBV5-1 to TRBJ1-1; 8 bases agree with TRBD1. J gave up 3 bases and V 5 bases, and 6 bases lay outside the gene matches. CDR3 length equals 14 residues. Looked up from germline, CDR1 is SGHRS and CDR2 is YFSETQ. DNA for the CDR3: TGCGCCAGCAGGATGGACAGGGTGGACACTGAAGCTTTCTTT. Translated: CASRMDRVDTEAFF. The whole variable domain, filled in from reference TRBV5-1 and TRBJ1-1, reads KAGVTQTPRYLIKTRGQQVTLSCSPISGHRSVSWYQQTPGQGLQFLFEYFSETQRNKGNFPGRFSGRQFSNSRSEMNVSTLELGDSALYLCASRMDRVDTEAFFGQGTRLTVV.

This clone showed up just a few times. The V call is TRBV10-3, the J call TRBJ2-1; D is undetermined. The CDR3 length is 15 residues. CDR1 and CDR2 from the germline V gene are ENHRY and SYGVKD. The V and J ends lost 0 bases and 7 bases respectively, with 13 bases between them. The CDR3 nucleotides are TGTGCCATCAGTGAGTCAGACTTACTACGAAATGAGCAGTTCTTC. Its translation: CAISESDLLRNEQFF.

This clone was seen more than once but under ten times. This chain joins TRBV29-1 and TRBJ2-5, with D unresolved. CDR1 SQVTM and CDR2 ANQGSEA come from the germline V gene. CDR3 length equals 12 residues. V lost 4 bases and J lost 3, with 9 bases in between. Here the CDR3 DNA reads TGCAGCGTTGCTGAGGCTGAAGAGACCCAGTACTTC. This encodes CSVAEAEETQYF. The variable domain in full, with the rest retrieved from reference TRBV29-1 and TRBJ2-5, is SAVISQKPSRDICQRGTSLTIQCQVDSQVTMMFWYRQQPGQSLTLIATANQGSEATYESGFVIDKFPISRPNLTFSTLTVSNMSPEDSSIYLCSVAEAEETQYFGPGTRLLVL.

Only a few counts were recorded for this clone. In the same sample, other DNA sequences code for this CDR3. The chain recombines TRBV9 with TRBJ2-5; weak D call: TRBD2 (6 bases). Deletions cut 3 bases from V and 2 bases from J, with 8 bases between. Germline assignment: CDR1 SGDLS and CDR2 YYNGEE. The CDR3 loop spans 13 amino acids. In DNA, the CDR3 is TGTGCCAGCAGCGCGGGACTGCAAGAGACCCAGTACTTC. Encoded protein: CASSAGLQETQYF.

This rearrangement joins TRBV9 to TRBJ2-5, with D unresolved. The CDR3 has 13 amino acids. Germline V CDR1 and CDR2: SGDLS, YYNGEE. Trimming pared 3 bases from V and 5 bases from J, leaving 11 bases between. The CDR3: CASSAAIQETQYF. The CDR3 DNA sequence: TGTGCCAGCAGCGCCGCCATCCAGGAGACCCAGTACTTC.